This record concerns one T cell receptor (beta chain) sequence. The antigen remains unidentified. As the method for making TCR beta libraries, quantitative 5'-RACE with molecular barcodes was used. From the 5' RACE reads, TCRdb called clonotypes with MiXCR, one entry per CDR3 protein. This table holds roughly 370,000 distinct CDR3 sequences, 20% to 25% found once. This sample was taken from a study of CD8 T cells in ankylosing spondylitis. Study-level results: Significant enrichment of disease-linked clones was reported in matched ankylosing spondylitis synovial fluid. There was a TCR beta motif, made of several highly homologous variants, that appeared characteristic of ankylosing spondylitis blood. A subset of motif variants has previously been described in the synovial fluid and blood of reactive arthritis.

The trim removed 3 bases at V and 10 bases at J, leaving 9 bases unmatched. CDR3 length: 16 amino acids. The V gene's germline CDR1 is SGHVS and CDR2 FQNEAQ. This clonotype was obtained from a male donor with ankylosing spondylitis. The chain is built from TRBV7-8 and TRBJ1-6; 10 positions match TRBD1. Sequencing was performed on blood, either unsorted or a sorted T cell fraction (not recorded which). The CDR3 DNA reads TGTGCCAGCAGCTTCCTCGGGACAGGGGATGAGTCACCCCTCCACTTT. Translation gives CASSFLGTGDESPLHF. Filled out from reference TRBV7-8 and TRBJ1-6, the complete variable domain reads GAGVSQSPRYKVAKRGQDVALRCDPISGHVSLFWYQQALGQGPEFLTYFQNEAQLDKSGLPSDRFFAERPEGSVSTLKIQRTQQEDSAVYLCASSFLGTGDESPLHFGNGTRLTVT.